Shown below are 8 T cell receptor beta chains from a single sample sequenced in a study of cytomegalovirus exposure and HLA in healthy donors. Primers: 60 Vbeta forward and 13 Jbeta reverse. Sequencing used immunoSEQ multiplex PCR; TCRdb keeps in-frame clones, though not all of them. There are about 230,000 clones in the sample; 82% occur only once, and roughly 0.58% lies in the top ten. Sequenced material: PBMCs. These TCRs come from a woman in her thirties or forties in good health and CMV-seronegative.

The V gene is TRBV5-4, the J gene TRBJ2-7, with TRBD2 identical over 15 bases. Looked up from germline, CDR1 is SGHNT and CDR2 is YYREEE (reference sequence). The CDR3 consists of 17 residues. With V trimmed by 1 base and J by 5 bases, 7 bases remained unmatched. DNA of the CDR3: TGTGCCAGCAGCTTGCTCCGAGGACTAGCGGGGGGGGACGAGCAGTACTTC. Translated: CASSLLRGLAGGDEQYF.

V is TRBV18 and J is TRBJ2-7, with 8 bases that match TRBD1. The CDR3 totals 15 residues. V was clipped by 5 bases and J by 3 bases; unmatched bases: 9. CDR1 KGHSH and CDR2 LQKENI come from the germline V gene. As DNA, the CDR3 is TGTGCCAGCTCAAGTACGACAGGGGTTGGCTACGAGCAGTACTTC. Residues: CASSSTTGVGYEQYF. Filled out from reference TRBV18 and TRBJ2-7, the complete variable domain reads NAGVMQNPRHLVRRRGQEARLRCSPMKGHSHVYWYRQLPEEGLKFMVYLQKENIIDESGMPKERFSAEFPKEGPSILRIQQVVRGDSAAYFCASSSTTGVGYEQYFGPGTRLTVT.

The chain combines TRBV6-5 with TRBJ1-6; a weak D match, TRBD1 (5 bases). Germline V CDR1 and CDR2: MNHEY, SVGAGI. V lost 8 bases to trimming and J lost 7 bases, with 12 bases between them. This CDR3 spans 13 amino acids. CDR3 sequence (DNA): TGTGCCAGCGGCTCGACAGTGAATTCACCCCTCCACTTT. Protein: CASGSTVNSPLHF.

This clone was detected once. This chain joins TRBV4-2 and TRBJ2-5; a possible D gene is TRBD1 (8 bases). TRBJ2-7 matches the DNA end more closely, so the J call is doubtful. This CDR3 is 16 amino acids long. The germline gives CDR1 LGHNA, CDR2 YNFKEQ. Written as DNA, the CDR3 is TGTGCCAGCAGCCAAGACCCCGGACAGGGAGGGAACGAGCAGTACTTC. Translation gives CASSQDPGQGGNEQYF.

The chain carries TRBV12-5 and TRBJ2-7; possibly TRBD2 for D (6 bases). Germline values: CDR1 LGHNT, CDR2 FRNRAP. The CDR3 runs to 12 residues. Trimming removed 7 bases from V and 6 bases from J, with 13 bases in between. The CDR3 here is CASAADYREQYF. CDR3 in DNA: TGTGCTAGTGCCGCGGACTACCGCGAGCAGTACTTC. The full variable domain, rest sourced from reference TRBV12-5 and TRBJ2-7, is DARVTQTPRHKVTEMGQEVTMRCQPILGHNTVFWYRQTMMQGLELLAYFRNRAPLDDSGMPKDRFSAEMPDATLATLKIQPSEPRDSAVYFCASAADYREQYFGPGTRLTVT.

V gene TRBV27 combines with J gene TRBJ2-7, with 9 bases that match TRBD2. The CDR3 contains 17 residues. Germline V lookup: CDR1 MNHEY, CDR2 SMNVEV (reference sequence). V trimming: 5 bases; J trimming: 6 bases; junction bases outside the gene matches: 17. The CDR3, as DNA: TGTGCCAGCAGTCGTACAATACCTAGCGGGGTAGACTCCGAGCAGTACTTC. It encodes CASSRTIPSGVDSEQYF.

In regard to this clone: One end of the junction varies from germline; a read error may be responsible. The sample holds other DNA sequences that translate to the same CDR3. The rearrangement links TRBV6-5 to TRBJ1-1; D is uncertain. Germline values: CDR1 MNHEY, CDR2 SVGAGI. This CDR3 has 12 amino acids. CDR3 loop: CASSLPASEAFF. DNA of the CDR3: TGTGCCAGCAGCCTCCCCGCGTCCGAAGCCTTCTTT.

The CDR3 coding sequence is TGTGCCAGCAGCTTAGTGGCAGGGTCCTCCTACGAGCAGTACTTC. Translation: CASSLVAGSSYEQYF. The V and J genes are TRBV7-6 and TRBJ2-7; a weak D match, TRBD1 (5 bases). The V gene's germline CDR1 is SGHVS and CDR2 FNYEAQ. Deletions cut 1 base from V and 0 bases from J, with 10 bases between. The length of the CDR3 is 15 residues.